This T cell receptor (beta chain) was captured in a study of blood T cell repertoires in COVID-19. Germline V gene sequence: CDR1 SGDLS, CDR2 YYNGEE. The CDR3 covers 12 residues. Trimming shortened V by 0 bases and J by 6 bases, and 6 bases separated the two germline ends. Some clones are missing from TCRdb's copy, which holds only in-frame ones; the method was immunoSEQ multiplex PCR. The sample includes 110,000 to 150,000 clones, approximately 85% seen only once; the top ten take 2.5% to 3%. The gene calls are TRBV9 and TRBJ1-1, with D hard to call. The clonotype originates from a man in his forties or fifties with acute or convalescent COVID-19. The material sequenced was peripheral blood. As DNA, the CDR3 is TGTGCCAGCAGCGTAGCCGGTTCTGAAGCTTTCTTT. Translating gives CASSVAGSEAFF. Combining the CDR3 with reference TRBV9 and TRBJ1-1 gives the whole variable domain DSGVTQTPKHLITATGQRVTLRCSPRSGDLSVYWYQQSLDQGLQFLIQYYNGEERAKGNILERFSAQQFPDLHSELNLSSLELGDSALYFCASSVAGSEAFFGQGTRLTVV.